This T cell receptor beta chain was captured in a study of STAT5B mutations in CD4+ large granular lymphocyte leukemia. General observations from the study: Compared with healthy controls (2/35), patient top clones favored TRBV06 (8/27).

The V gene lost 2 bases and the J gene lost 4 bases, with 14 bases spanning the gap. The CDR3 is made up of 15 amino acids. Germline-derived CDR1 and CDR2 are SEHNR and FQNEAQ (reference sequence). This clone was observed a handful of times. What it binds is unknown. This table comes from immunoSEQ multiplex PCR, and its TCRdb copy is limited to in-frame clones, with some not included. Of about 6,300 clones listed, less than 80% are singletons. The rearrangement links TRBV7-9 to TRBJ1-1; no reliable D call. The sample consisted of PBMCs. The receptor comes from a woman in her 70s with CD4+ T-cell large granular lymphocyte leukemia. The CDR3 nucleotides read TGTGCCAGCAGCTTACATGGTCTGAGGGTCACTGAAGCTTTCTTT. It translates to CASSLHGLRVTEAFF.